These 20 T cell receptor beta chains were sequenced from one sample in a study of T cell responses to AZD1222 COVID-19 vaccine. TCRdb's copy holds only in-frame clones and misses some; the assay was immunoSEQ multiplex PCR. The sample gives tens of thousands of clones, roughly 85% of which show up once; approximately 13% is in the top ten. Specimen: peripheral blood, collected on day 0 of AZD1222 vaccination. These receptors were taken from an adult in good health.

The J gene is TRBJ2-1, the V gene TRBV6-5; TRBD2 matches 12 bases. The V segment lost 4 bases and the J segment 7 bases; nucleotides outside the gene matches: 8. CDR3 size: 16 residues. Looked up from germline, CDR1 is MNHEY and CDR2 is SVGAGI. The CDR3 loop reads CASSSQLAGGINEQFF. DNA of the CDR3: TGTGCCAGCAGTTCCCAACTAGCGGGGGGAATAAATGAGCAGTTCTTC.

This clone was recorded only once. This rearrangement joins TRBV2 to TRBJ2-3, with 7 nucleotides matching TRBD1. V lost 6 bases and J lost 4; bases outside the gene matches: 1. CDR3 length: 12 amino acids. Per the germline V gene, CDR1 is SNHLY and CDR2 is FYNNEI. The CDR3 DNA reads as TGTGCCAGCAGGCAGGGGGCAGATACGCAGTATTTT. Its protein is CASRQGADTQYF.

The CDR3 region has the DNA TGCGCCAGCAGCCAATCGGACAGGGGTGTAGGATCACCCCTCCACTTT. Protein sequence: CASSQSDRGVGSPLHF. This chain joins TRBV4-1 and TRBJ1-6; 9 bases match TRBD1. The J segment lost 10 bases and the V segment lost 2 bases, leaving 9 bases of the junction unmatched. CDR1 is MGHRA and CDR2 is YSYEKL in the germline V gene. The CDR3 loop spans 16 amino acids.

CDR3 region: CASSSGGWAIGGYTF. The CDR3 coding sequence is TGCGCCAGCAGCTCCGGCGGTTGGGCGATCGGCGGCTACACCTTC. This chain uses TRBV5-1 with TRBJ1-2, with D unresolved. Between the trimmed V and J ends, which lost 3 bases and 8 bases, there was a span of 20 bases. Germline loops: CDR1 SGHRS, CDR2 YFSETQ. There are 15 residues in the CDR3.

The chain is built from TRBV27 and TRBJ1-6; tentatively, D is TRBD1 (5 bases). Germline V gene sequence: CDR1 MNHEY, CDR2 SMNVEV (reference sequence). The CDR3 has 12 residues. The ends were cut back, 9 bases at V and 5 bases at J, with 8 bases in the middle. CDR3 bases: TGTGCCAGTGGGGGAGATAATTCACCCCTCCACTTT. Its protein product is CASGGDNSPLHF.

The V gene is TRBV20-1, the J gene TRBJ2-1; D is possibly TRBD2 (6 bases). Trimming removed 3 bases at V and 6 bases at J, with 15 bases between. CDR1 is DFQATT, CDR2 SNEGSKA, per germline (reference sequence). This CDR3 has 14 amino acids. The CDR3 region is CSASLRLDVNEQFF. CDR3 DNA sequence: TGCAGTGCTAGTCTGCGACTAGACGTCAATGAGCAGTTCTTC.

This clone was detected only a few times. This rearrangement joins TRBV12-3 or TRBV12-4 to TRBJ2-7; D gene uncertain. V shed 1 base and J shed 2 bases, with 6 bases lying between them. The CDR3 length is 13 residues. For the CDR3, the DNA is TGTGCCAGCAGTTTAGGAATCCCCTACGAGCAGTACTTC. Amino acid sequence: CASSLGIPYEQYF.

This clone occurred once. The genes are TRBV7-2 and TRBJ1-2; D remains ambiguous. CDR3 size: 12 residues. CDR1 is SGHTA and CDR2 is FQGNSA in the germline V gene. With 4 bases removed from V and 4 bases from J, the gap between germline ends came to 7 bases. CDR3 sequence (DNA): TGTGCCAGCAGCTCGGATACCTATGGCTACACCTTC. Residues: CASSSDTYGYTF.

The rearrangement uses TRBV14 and TRBJ2-2; no clear D. CDR3 size: 14 residues. The germline gives CDR1 SGHDN, CDR2 FVKESK. Trimming removed 1 base from V and 3 bases from J, with 6 bases in between. The CDR3 here is CASSQAPYTGELFF. As DNA, the CDR3 is TGTGCCAGCAGCCAAGCTCCATACACCGGGGAGCTGTTTTTT.

J is TRBJ2-5 and V is TRBV10-3, with TRBD2 as a possible D gene (5 bases). This CDR3 has 13 residues. Germline CDR1 ENHRY, CDR2 SYGVKD. Trimming left V 1 base short and J 2 bases short, with 5 bases between. This CDR3 reads CAISELAQETQYF. DNA of the CDR3: TGTGCCATCAGTGAGTTAGCGCAAGAGACCCAGTACTTC.

This chain links TRBV6-5 with TRBJ2-3, with 10 nucleotides matching TRBD1. The CDR3 spans 15 residues. J was trimmed by 4 bases and V by 10 bases; bases with no gene match: 11. From germline, CDR1 is MNHEY and CDR2 SVGAGI. The CDR3 DNA is TGTGCCACCGAGACCGGGACAGGGGTTTCAGATACGCAGTATTTT. Protein sequence: CATETGTGVSDTQYF.

The chain is built from TRBV28 and TRBJ2-2; a weak D match, TRBD1 (6 bases). The CDR3 sequence is 14 residues long. V dropped 4 bases and J dropped 4 bases, with 10 bases sitting between them. Germline V gene sequence: CDR1 MDHEN, CDR2 SYDVKM. DNA of the CDR3: TGTGCCAGCAGTTCCGGGACATCCACCGGGGAGCTGTTTTTT. Its protein product is CASSSGTSTGELFF.

The chain uses TRBV7-8 and TRBJ1-3; D remains ambiguous. Deletions cut 1 base from V and 0 bases from J, with 13 bases between. Germline CDR1 reads SGHVS; CDR2 reads FQNEAQ. This CDR3 region has 17 residues. This CDR3 is CASSLDQRTDSGNTIYF. For the CDR3, the DNA is TGTGCCAGCAGCTTAGACCAAAGGACGGACTCTGGAAACACCATATATTTT. Filled out from reference TRBV7-8 and TRBJ1-3, the complete variable domain reads GAGVSQSPRYKVAKRGQDVALRCDPISGHVSLFWYQQALGQGPEFLTYFQNEAQLDKSGLPSDRFFAERPEGSVSTLKIQRTQQEDSAVYLCASSLDQRTDSGNTIYFGEGSWLTVV.

The chain carries TRBV6-5 and TRBJ2-7; 10 bases are shared with TRBD1. Germline-derived CDR1 and CDR2 are MNHEY and SVGAGI. Trimming at V came to 5 bases and at J to 2 bases, leaving 6 bases not matched to a gene. The CDR3 loop spans 15 amino acids. CDR3 in amino acids: CASSPLGQGAYEQYF. In DNA form, the CDR3 reads TGTGCCAGCAGTCCCCTAGGACAGGGGGCCTACGAGCAGTACTTC.

V is TRBV6-1 and J is TRBJ1-1; no firm D call. The CDR3 runs 13 residues. V lost 3 bases, J lost 0 bases, and 5 bases lay in between. The germline gives CDR1 MNHNS, CDR2 SASEGT. The CDR3 here is CASSDRMNTEAFF. Written as DNA, the CDR3 is TGTGCCAGCAGTGACAGGATGAACACTGAAGCTTTCTTT.

The chain joins TRBV19 to TRBJ1-5; D is ambiguous. This CDR3 contains 14 residues. Germline loops: CDR1 LNHDA, CDR2 SQIVND (reference sequence). Trimming took 6 bases from V and 5 from J, leaving 14 bases between them. The CDR3 sequence is CASRSLVRDQPQHF. CDR3 DNA: TGTGCCAGTAGATCTTTGGTAAGGGATCAGCCCCAGCATTTT.

This clone has a handful of counts. The genes are TRBV19 and TRBJ2-7, with D tentatively TRBD2 (6 bases). There are 13 residues in the CDR3. With 3 bases removed from V and 7 bases from J, the gap between germline ends came to 13 bases. Germline assignment: CDR1 LNHDA and CDR2 SQIVND (reference sequence). The CDR3 DNA follows: TGTGCCAGTAGTATTAAGGAGGGAGAGGAGCAGTACTTC. Protein product: CASSIKEGEEQYF.

The J gene is TRBJ2-3, the V gene TRBV13, with 13 bases identical to TRBD2. V shed 5 bases and J 3 bases; nucleotides not matched to a gene: 8. The CDR3 loop spans 17 amino acids. Germline loops: CDR1 PRHDT, CDR2 FYEKMQ (reference sequence). The CDR3 DNA sequence: TGTGCCAGCAGCACACGACTAGCGGGGGGCACGACAGATACGCAGTATTTT. Translating it yields CASSTRLAGGTTDTQYF.

The J gene is TRBJ1-5, the V gene TRBV18; TRBD1 is a possible D gene (6 bases). The length of the CDR3 is 14 residues. Germline lookup yields CDR1 KGHSH and CDR2 LQKENI. Trimming left V 5 bases short and J 11 bases short, with 19 bases between. The CDR3 DNA reads as TGTGCCAGCTCATTAAGCAGGGGCCGGGGAGCCCAGCATTTT. Translation: CASSLSRGRGAQHF.

The table lists this clone with a count of one. This chain joins TRBV5-6 and TRBJ2-7; 8 bases are shared with TRBD1. J gave up 8 bases and V 3 bases, and 10 bases lay outside the gene matches. The CDR3 is 14 residues long. Germline CDR1 SGHDT, CDR2 YYEEEE. The CDR3 region has the DNA TGTGCCAGCAGCTACACCGGGACAGGATTCCAGCAGTACTTC. Translation: CASSYTGTGFQQYF.